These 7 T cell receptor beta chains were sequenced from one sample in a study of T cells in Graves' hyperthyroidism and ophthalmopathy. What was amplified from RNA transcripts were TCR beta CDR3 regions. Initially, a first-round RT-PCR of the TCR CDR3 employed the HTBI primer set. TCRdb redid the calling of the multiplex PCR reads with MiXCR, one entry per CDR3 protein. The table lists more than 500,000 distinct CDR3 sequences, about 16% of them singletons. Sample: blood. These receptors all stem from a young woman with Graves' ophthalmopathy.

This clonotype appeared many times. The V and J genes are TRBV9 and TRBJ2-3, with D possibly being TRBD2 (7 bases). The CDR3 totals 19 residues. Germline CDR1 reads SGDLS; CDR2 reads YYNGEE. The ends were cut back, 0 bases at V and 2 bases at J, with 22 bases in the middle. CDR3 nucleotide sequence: TGTGCCAGCAGCGTAGGTGAGGTGGGGGGGCCCCTACACACAGATACGCAGTATTTT. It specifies CASSVGEVGGPLHTDTQYF.

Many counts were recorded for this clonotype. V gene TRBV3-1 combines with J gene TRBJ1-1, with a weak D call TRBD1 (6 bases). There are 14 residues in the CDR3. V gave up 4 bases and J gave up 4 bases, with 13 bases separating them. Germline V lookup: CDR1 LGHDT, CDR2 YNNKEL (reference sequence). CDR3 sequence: CASSRPFRGTEAFF. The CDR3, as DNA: TGTGCCAGCAGCCGCCCATTCAGGGGCACTGAAGCTTTCTTT. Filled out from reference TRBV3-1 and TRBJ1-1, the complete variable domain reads DTAVSQTPKYLVTQMGNDKSIKCEQNLGHDTMYWYKQDSKKFLKIMFSYNNKELIINETVPNRFSPKSPDKAHLNLHINSLELGDSAVYFCASSRPFRGTEAFFGQGTRLTVV.

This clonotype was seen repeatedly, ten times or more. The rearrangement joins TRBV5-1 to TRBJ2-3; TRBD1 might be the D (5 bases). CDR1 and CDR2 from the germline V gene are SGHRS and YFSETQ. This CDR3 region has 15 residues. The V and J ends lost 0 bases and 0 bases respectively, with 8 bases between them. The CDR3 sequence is CASSLDGASTDTQYF. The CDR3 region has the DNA TGCGCCAGCAGCTTGGATGGGGCGAGCACAGATACGCAGTATTTT.

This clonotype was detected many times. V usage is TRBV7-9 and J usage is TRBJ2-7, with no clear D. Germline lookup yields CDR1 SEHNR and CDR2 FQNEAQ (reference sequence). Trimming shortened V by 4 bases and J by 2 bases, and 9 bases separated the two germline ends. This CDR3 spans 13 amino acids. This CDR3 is CASSSLKAYEQYF. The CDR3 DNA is TGTGCCAGCAGCTCTCTGAAGGCCTACGAGCAGTACTTC.

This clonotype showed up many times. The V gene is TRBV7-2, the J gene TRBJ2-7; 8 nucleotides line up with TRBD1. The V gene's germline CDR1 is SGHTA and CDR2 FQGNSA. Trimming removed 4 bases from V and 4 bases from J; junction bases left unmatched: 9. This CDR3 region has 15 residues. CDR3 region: CTSSSTGQGVYEQYF. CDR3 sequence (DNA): TGTACCAGCAGCTCGACCGGACAGGGTGTATACGAGCAGTACTTC.

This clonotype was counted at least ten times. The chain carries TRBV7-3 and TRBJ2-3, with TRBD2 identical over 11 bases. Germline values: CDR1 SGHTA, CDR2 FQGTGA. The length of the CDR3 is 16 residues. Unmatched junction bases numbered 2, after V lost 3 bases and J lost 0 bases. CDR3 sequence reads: CASSLGLADSTDTQYF. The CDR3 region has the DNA TGTGCCAGCAGCTTGGGACTAGCGGATAGCACAGATACGCAGTATTTT.

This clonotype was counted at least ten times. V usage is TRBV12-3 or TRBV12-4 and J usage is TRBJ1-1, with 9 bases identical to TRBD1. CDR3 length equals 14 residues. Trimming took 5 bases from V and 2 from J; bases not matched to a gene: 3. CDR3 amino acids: CASSDRGVNTEAFF. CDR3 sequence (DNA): TGTGCCAGCAGTGACAGGGGGGTCAACACTGAAGCTTTCTTT.